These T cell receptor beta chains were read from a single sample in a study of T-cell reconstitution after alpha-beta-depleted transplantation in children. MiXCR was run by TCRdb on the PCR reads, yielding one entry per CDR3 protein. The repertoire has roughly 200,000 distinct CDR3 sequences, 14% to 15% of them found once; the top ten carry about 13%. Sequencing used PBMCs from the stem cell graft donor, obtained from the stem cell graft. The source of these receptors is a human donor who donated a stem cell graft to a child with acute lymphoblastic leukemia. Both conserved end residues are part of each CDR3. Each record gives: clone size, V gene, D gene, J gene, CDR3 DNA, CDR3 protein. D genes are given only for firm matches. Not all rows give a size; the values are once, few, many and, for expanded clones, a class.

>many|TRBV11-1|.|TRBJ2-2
TGTGCCAGCAGCCAATTTAGCGACAGAGGGCCTACACCGGGAGAGCTGTTTTTT
CASSQFSDRGPTPGELFF
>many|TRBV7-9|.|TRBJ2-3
TGTGCCAGCAGCTACGGTGGCCCAGATACGCAGTATTTT
CASSYGGPDTQYF
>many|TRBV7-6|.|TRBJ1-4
TGTGCCAGCAGCTTAGGTTCGAATGAAAAACTGTTTTTT
CASSLGSNEKLFF
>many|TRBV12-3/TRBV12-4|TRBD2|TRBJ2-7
TGTGCCAGCAGTTTCCACGGGAGGGACTCCTACGAGCAGTACTTC
CASSFHGRDSYEQYF
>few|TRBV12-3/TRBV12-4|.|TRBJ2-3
TGTGCCAGCAGTTCACAACAGGGACACGGCAAGTATTTT
CASSSQQGHGKYF
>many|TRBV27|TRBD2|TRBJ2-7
TGTGCCAGCAGTCGAAGCGGGAGTAGTCCCTATTACGAGCAGTACTTC
CASSRSGSSPYYEQYF
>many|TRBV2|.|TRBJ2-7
TGTGCCAGCAGTGCCCTCGTATACGAGCAGTACTTC
CASSALVYEQYF
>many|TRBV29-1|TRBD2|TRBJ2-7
TGCAGCGTTGGTGGACTAGCGGGATCGGATGAGCAGTACTTC
CSVGGLAGSDEQYF
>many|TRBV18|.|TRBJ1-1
TGTGCCAGCTCACCAACCCCTTATCGGGGGCAGAACACTGAAGCTTTCTTT
CASSPTPYRGQNTEAFF
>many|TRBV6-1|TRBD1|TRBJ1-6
TGTGCCAGCAGCCGACAGGGAAATTCACCCCTCCACTTT
CASSRQGNSPLHF
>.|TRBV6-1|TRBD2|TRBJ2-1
TGTGCCAGCAGTGAAGATCTGCGGGAGGCCGGCTCCTACAATGAGCAGTTCTTC
CASSEDLREAGSYNEQFF
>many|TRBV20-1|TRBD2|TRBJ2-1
TGCAGTGCTAGACTGCCTAGCGGGAGCTTCAATGAGCAGTTCTTC
CSARLPSGSFNEQFF
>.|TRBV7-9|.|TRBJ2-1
TGTGCCAGCAGCGCGAGCGGGTCCAGGTACAATGAGCAGTTCTTC
CASSASGSRYNEQFF
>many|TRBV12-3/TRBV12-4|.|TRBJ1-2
TGTGCCAGCAGGGGGTGGGGAGGCTACACCTTC
CASRGWGGYTF
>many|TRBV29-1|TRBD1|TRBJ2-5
TGCAGCGTATTACAGGGGTCACCAAGAGAGACCCAGTACTTC
CSVLQGSPRETQYF
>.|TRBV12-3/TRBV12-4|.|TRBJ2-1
TGTGCCAGCAGTGTCGGGAGATACAATGAGCAGTTCTTC
CASSVGRYNEQFF
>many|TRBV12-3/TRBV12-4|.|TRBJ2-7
TGTGCCAGCAGTTTCTGGGGCAGCTACGAGCAGTACTTC
CASSFWGSYEQYF
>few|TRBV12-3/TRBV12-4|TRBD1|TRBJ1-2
TGTGCCAGCAGCTCCGGGACAGCCAAAGACGGCTACACCTTC
CASSSGTAKDGYTF
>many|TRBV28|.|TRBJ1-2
TGTGCCAGCAGTTTAACCGGGAACGGTTATGGCTACACCTTC
CASSLTGNGYGYTF
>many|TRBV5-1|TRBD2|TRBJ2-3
TGCGCCAGCAGCTTGTACTACACTAGCGGGAGAACAGATACGCAGTATTTT
CASSLYYTSGRTDTQYF
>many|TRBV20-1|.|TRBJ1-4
TGCAGTGCTTTAGACAGAAGAAATGAAAAACTGTTTTTT
CSALDRRNEKLFF
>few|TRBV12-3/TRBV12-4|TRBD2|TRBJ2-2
TGTGCCAGCAGCCCCCGAGCGGGAGGGCCCGGGGAGCTGTTTTTT
CASSPRAGGPGELFF
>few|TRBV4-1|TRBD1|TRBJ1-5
TGCGCCAGCGGTATAAGTGGGACAGGGGTGATTCAGCCCCAGCATTTT
CASGISGTGVIQPQHF
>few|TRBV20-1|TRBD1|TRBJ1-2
TGCAGTGCTAGAGTGGAACAGGGGTATAGGGGCTACACCTTC
CSARVEQGYRGYTF
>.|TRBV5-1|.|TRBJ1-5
TGCGCCAGCAGCTTGGTAGGGGAGGGTCAGCCCCAGCATTTT
CASSLVGEGQPQHF
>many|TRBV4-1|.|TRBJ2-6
TGCGCCAGCAGCCAAGGTAGTCAGGGATCTGGGGCCAACGTCCTGACTTTC
CASSQGSQGSGANVLTF
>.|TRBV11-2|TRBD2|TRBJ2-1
TGTGCCAGCAGCTTTGGGACTAGCGGGAGAAATGAGCAGTTCTTC
CASSFGTSGRNEQFF
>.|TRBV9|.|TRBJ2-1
TGTGCCAGCAGCGTAGTTCCTGAGCGGAATGAGCAGTTCTTC
CASSVVPERNEQFF
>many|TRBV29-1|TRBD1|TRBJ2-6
TGCAGCGCAGGGGGCGCTGGGGCCAACGTCCTGACTTTC
CSAGGAGANVLTF
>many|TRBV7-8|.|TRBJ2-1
TGTGCCAGCAGCTTAGCGCTAGCCTCCTACAATGAGCAGTTCTTC
CASSLALASYNEQFF
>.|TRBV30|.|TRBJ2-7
TGTGCCTGGAGGGGGGCGGGACAGCCGATAGGCTTC
CAWRGAGQPIGF
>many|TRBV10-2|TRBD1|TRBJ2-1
TGCGCCAGCAGTGAGCCGAACCACTCCTTGGGACAGGGCCCGTTCTTC
CASSEPNHSLGQGPFF
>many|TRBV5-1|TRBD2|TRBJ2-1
TGCGCCAGCAGCTTGTCAGCGGGAGGACCAACAATCTATGAGCAGTTCTTC
CASSLSAGGPTIYEQFF
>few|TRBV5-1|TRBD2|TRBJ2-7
TGCGCCAGCATGGCTAGCGGGACCCACGAGCAGTACTTC
CASMASGTHEQYF
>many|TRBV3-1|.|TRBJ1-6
TGTGCCAGCAGGGCCCAACCGACGTATTCACCCCTCCACTTT
CASRAQPTYSPLHF
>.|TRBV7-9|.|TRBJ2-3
TGTGCCAGCAGCCCGGCGGCAGATACGCAGTATTTT
CASSPAADTQYF
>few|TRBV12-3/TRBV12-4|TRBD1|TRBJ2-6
TGTGCCAGCAGAGGGTATCAGGGGGTTAGCTCTGGGGCCAACGTCCTGACTTTC
CASRGYQGVSSGANVLTF
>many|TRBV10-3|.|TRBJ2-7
TGTGCCATCAGTGATAAGGGGCAGGGCCTCAAATCCTACGAGCAGTACTTC
CAISDKGQGLKSYEQYF
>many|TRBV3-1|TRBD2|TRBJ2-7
TGTGCCAGCAGCCTCTCCCGGACTAGCGGCGAGCAGTACTTC
CASSLSRTSGEQYF
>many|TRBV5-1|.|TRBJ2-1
TGCGCCAGCAACTTGGATCCCAATGAGCAGTTCTTC
CASNLDPNEQFF